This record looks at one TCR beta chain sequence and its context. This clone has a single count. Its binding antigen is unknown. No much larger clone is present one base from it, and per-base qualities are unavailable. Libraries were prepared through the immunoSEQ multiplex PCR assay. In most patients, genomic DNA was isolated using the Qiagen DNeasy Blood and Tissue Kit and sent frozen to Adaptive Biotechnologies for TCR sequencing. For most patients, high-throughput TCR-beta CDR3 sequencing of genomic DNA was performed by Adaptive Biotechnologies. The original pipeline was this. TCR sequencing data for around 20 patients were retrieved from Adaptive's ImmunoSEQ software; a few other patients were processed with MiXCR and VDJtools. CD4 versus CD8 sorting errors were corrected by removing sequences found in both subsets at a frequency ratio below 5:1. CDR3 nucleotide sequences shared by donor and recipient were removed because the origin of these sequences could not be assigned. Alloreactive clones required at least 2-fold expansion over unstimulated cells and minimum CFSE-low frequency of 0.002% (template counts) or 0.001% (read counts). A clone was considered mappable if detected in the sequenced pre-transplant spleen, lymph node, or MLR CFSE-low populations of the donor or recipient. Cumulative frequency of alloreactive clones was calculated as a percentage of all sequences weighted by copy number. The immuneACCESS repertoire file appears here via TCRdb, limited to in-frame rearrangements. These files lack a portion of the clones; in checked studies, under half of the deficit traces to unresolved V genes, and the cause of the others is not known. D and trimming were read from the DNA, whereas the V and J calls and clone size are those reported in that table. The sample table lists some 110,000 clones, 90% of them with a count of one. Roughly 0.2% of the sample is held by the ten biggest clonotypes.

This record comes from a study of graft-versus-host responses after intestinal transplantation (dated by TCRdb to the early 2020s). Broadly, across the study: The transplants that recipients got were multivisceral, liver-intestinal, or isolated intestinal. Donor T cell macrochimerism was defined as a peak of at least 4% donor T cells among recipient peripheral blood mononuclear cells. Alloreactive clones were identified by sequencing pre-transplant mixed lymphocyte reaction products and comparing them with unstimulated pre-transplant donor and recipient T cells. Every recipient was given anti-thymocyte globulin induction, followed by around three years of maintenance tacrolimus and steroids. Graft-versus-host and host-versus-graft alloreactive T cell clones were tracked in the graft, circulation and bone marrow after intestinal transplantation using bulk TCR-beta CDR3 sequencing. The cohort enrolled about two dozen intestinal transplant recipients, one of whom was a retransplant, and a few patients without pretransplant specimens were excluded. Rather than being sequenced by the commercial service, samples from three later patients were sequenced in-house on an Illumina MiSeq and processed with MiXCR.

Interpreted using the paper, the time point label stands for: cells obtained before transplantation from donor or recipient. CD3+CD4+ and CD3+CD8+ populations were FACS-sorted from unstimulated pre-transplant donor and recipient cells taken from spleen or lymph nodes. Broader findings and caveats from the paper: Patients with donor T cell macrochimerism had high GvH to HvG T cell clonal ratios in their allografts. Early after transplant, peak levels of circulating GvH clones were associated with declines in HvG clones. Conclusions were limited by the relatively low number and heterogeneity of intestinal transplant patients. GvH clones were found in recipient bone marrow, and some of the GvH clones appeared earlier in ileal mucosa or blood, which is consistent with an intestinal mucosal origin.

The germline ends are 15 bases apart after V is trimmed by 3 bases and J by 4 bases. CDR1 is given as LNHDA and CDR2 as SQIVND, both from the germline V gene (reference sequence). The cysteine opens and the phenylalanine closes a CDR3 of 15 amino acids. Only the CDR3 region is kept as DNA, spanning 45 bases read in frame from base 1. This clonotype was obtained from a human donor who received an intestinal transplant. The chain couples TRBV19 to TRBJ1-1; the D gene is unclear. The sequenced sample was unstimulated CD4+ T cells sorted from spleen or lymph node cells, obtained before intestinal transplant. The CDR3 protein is CASSMRDTRGTEAFF. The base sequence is TGTGCCAGTAGTATGAGGGATACGCGGGGCACTGAAGCTTTCTTT.